The sequence of this T cell receptor beta chain was determined in a study of cytomegalovirus exposure and HLA in healthy donors. Study-wide results and caveats: It was reported in a later analysis that an Asian-associated ancestry cluster showed fewer N-insertions than the 666-donor mean. The classifier was said to identify cytomegalovirus status with high specificity and sensitivity. Using a false discovery rate of 0.05, a later analysis showed that approximately 17,000 TCR beta sequences were associated with HLA alleles.

CDR1 and CDR2 from the germline V gene are SEHNR and FQNEAQ (reference sequence). The CDR3 sequence is 19 residues long. V shed 6 bases, J shed 0 bases, and the junction held 12 bases outside the gene matches. The PCR employed 60 Vbeta primers together with 13 Jbeta primers. Assay used: immunoSEQ multiplex PCR; TCRdb lists only in-frame clones, some missing. The sample holds 70,000 or so clones, approximately 90% seen once. Notes on this clone: The target antigen is unknown.

The receptor was derived from a woman aged 25 to 45 in good health and CMV-seropositive. The gene calls are TRBV7-9 and TRBJ2-6; TRBD1 agrees at 9 bases. Material for sequencing was PBMCs. CDR3 region: CASSSRMGQGASGANVLTF. The DNA for the CDR3 is TGTGCCAGCAGTTCTAGGATGGGACAGGGCGCCTCTGGGGCCAACGTCCTGACTTTC.